The TCR beta chain described here comes from a study of beta chain features in type 1 diabetes. General observations from the study: Cells that show high TCR expression could be over-represented by cDNA sequencing. TCRB CDR3 length was moderately but significantly reduced in all four CD4+ subsets of Type 1 diabetes patients. Whether TCRB rearrangement is influenced by HLA type was left unresolved in this analysis. For patients, the naive, central memory and Treg TCRB repertoires appeared more alike than for healthy donors.

Expressed TCRB transcripts were sequenced, since all the RNA that had been isolated was reverse transcribed. The table came from immunoSEQ multiplex PCR; TCRdb's copy has only in-frame clones and leaves some out. This repertoire shows about 640,000 clones, around 12% found once; its top ten account for 0.095% to 0.15%. Concerning this clone: Antigen unknown.

The sample consisted of naive CD4+ T cells from blood. This sequence was found in a man aged 30 to 39 with type 1 diabetes.

In DNA form, the CDR3 reads TGTGCCAGCGTTGGACAGGGGGCCATCGGAAACACCATATATTTT. Amino acid sequence: CASVGQGAIGNTIYF. The chain uses TRBV27 and TRBJ1-3, with TRBD1 identical over 11 bases. CDR3 length: 15 amino acids. In germline, CDR1 is MNHEY, CDR2 SMNVEV (reference sequence). With V trimmed by 8 bases and J by 4 bases, 7 bases remained unmatched.